The 9 T cell receptor beta chains below all came from one sample that was sequenced in a study of blood T cells in healthy people across ages. The use of a sample-barcoded 5' primer and a J-beta primer mix characterized a second PCR of 7 to 11 cycles. TCRdb redid the calling of the 5' RACE reads with MiXCR, one entry per CDR3 protein. The table lists over a million distinct CDR3 sequences, around 55% of them singletons, with 5% to 7% in the top ten. The sequenced sample was blood. These receptors all stem from a man aged 18 to 29 in good health.

The chain couples TRBV5-6 to TRBJ2-7; no firm D call. The germline V gene encodes CDR1 SGHDT and CDR2 YYEEEE. V lost 4 bases to trimming and J lost 9 bases, with 23 bases between them. This CDR3 comprises 15 residues. CDR3 in amino acids: CASSPTSDRGCAQYF. DNA of the CDR3: TGTGCCAGCAGCCCGACCTCCGATCGCGGCTGCGCGCAGTACTTC.

This rearrangement joins TRBV20-1 to TRBJ1-2; 8 bases are shared with TRBD1. The CDR3 contains 12 residues. Per germline, CDR1 DFQATT and CDR2 SNEGSKA (reference sequence). The ends lost 6 bases at V and 7 bases at J; junction bases unmatched: 7. The CDR3 nucleotides are TGCAGTGCGCCCAGGCAGGGGGCTGGCTACACCTTC. Translating gives CSAPRQGAGYTF.

The chain combines TRBV4-1 with TRBJ2-5; D is possibly TRBD2 (6 bases). Looked up from germline, CDR1 is MGHRA and CDR2 is YSYEKL. V was clipped by 4 bases and J by 12 bases, with 9 bases between them. The CDR3 is 10 residues long. CDR3 region: CASSRGEKYF. The CDR3 DNA is TGCGCCAGCAGCCGGGGGGAGAAGTACTTC.

This clonotype was observed a handful of times. The chain uses TRBV29-1 and TRBJ2-7; no firm D call. Germline CDR1 and CDR2: SQVTM and ANQGSEA. The CDR3 has 13 amino acids. V was pared by 7 bases and J by 2 bases, with 15 bases between. The CDR3 DNA sequence: TGCAGCGCAGTGACACGCGCGACCTACGAGCAGTACTTC. As protein: CSAVTRATYEQYF.

J is TRBJ2-7 and V is TRBV12-3 or TRBV12-4; no firm D call. The J call could be wrong; TRBJ2-4 is a better fit for the DNA end. The CDR3 totals 14 residues. The CDR3 here is CASSAFGPKNIQYF. The CDR3 region has the DNA TGTGCCAGCAGTGCGTTCGGACCGAAAAACATTCAGTACTTC.

This clonotype has a handful of counts. The chain couples TRBV29-1 to TRBJ2-3, with D possibly being TRBD1 or TRBD2 (6 bases each). Looked up from germline, CDR1 is SQVTM and CDR2 is ANQGSEA. V was clipped by 7 bases and J by 6 bases, with 23 bases between them. The CDR3 has 15 amino acids. This CDR3 reads CSGRGLQGDIDTQYF. The CDR3 coding sequence is TGCAGCGGGAGGGGATTACAGGGAGATATCGATACGCAGTATTTT.

The rearrangement joins TRBV6-2 or TRBV6-3 to TRBJ2-1; TRBD2 matches 8 bases. CDR1 is MNHEY, CDR2 SVGEGT, per germline. The CDR3 length is 15 residues. J gave up 9 bases and V 2 bases, and 9 bases lay outside the gene matches. CDR3 sequence (DNA): TGTGCCAGCAGTTACGGGGCGGGAGGTGTTGGTGAGCAGTTCTTC. It yields the protein CASSYGAGGVGEQFF.

The chain links TRBV29-1 to TRBJ2-1; 7 bases line up with TRBD2. Germline CDR1 SQVTM, CDR2 ANQGSEA. V lost 2 bases, J lost 2 bases, and 15 bases stayed unmatched. CDR3 length: 18 residues. The CDR3 nucleotides are TGCAGCGTTGAACCCCTAGCGGTCTTACCTTACGCCTACAATGAGCAGTTCTTC. This sequence encodes CSVEPLAVLPYAYNEQFF.

The count of this clonotype is one. The gene calls are TRBV5-1 and TRBJ2-7, with 13 bases aligning to TRBD2. Germline CDR1 reads SGHRS; CDR2 reads YFSETQ. V gave up 4 bases and J gave up 3 bases; unmatched junction bases: 13. This CDR3 spans 18 amino acids. DNA for the CDR3: TGCGCCAGCAGCCTCGACCCGCTTGGACTAGCGGGGGACTACGAGCAGTACTTC. Its protein product is CASSLDPLGLAGDYEQYF. The full variable domain, its missing parts supplied by reference TRBV5-1 and TRBJ2-7, is KAGVTQTPRYLIKTRGQQVTLSCSPISGHRSVSWYQQTPGQGLQFLFEYFSETQRNKGNFPGRFSGRQFSNSRSEMNVSTLELGDSALYLCASSLDPLGLAGDYEQYFGPGTRLTVT.